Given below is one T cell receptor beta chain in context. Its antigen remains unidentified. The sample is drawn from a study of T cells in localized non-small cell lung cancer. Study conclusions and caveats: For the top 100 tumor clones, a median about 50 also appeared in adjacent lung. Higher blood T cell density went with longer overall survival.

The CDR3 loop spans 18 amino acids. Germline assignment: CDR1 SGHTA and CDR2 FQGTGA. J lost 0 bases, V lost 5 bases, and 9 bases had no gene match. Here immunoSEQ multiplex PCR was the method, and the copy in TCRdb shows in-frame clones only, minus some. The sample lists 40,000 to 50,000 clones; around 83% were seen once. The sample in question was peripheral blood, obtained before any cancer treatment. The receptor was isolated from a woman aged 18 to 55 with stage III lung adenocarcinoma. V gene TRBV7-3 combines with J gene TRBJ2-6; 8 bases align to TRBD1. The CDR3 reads CASSRGTGLISGANVLTF. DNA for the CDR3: TGTGCCAGCAGCCGAGGGACAGGCTTAATCTCTGGGGCCAACGTCCTGACTTTC. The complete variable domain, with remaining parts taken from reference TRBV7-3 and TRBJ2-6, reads GAGVSQTPSNKVTEKGKYVELRCDPISGHTALYWYRQSLGQGPEFLIYFQGTGAADDSGLPNDRFFAVRPEGSVSTLKIQRTERGDSAVYLCASSRGTGLISGANVLTFGAGSRLTVL.